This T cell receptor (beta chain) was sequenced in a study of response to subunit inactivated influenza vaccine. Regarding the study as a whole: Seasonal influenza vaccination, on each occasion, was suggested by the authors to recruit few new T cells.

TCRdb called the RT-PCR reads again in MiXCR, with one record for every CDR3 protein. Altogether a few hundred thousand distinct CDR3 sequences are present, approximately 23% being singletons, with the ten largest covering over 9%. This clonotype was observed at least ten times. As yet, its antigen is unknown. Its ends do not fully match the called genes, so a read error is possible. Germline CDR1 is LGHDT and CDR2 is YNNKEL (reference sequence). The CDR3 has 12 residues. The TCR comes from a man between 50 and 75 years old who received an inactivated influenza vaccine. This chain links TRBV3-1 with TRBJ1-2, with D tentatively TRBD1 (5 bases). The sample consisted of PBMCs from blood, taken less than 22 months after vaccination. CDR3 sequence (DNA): TGTGCCAGCAGCCAAGCCCCGTCAGGGTATATCTTC. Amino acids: CASSQAPSGYIF.